This T cell receptor beta chain was recorded in a study of cytomegalovirus exposure and HLA in healthy donors. Study outcomes and limitations: From TCR beta sequences, most subjects' HLA-A and HLA-B alleles were reportedly predicted accurately. Later findings reportedly placed an Asian-associated ancestry cluster below the approximately 670-donor mean for N-insertions.

PCR employed 60 Vbeta and 13 Jbeta primers. Per the original data handling: The count from a later analysis was 79 million or so unique TCR beta chains, some 12 million of them shared. Measured with immunoSEQ multiplex PCR; TCRdb has only the in-frame clones, and not every one. The V and J calls and clone size were taken over from that table, and D and trimming were inferred from the DNA. The sample shows about 110,000 clones, 83% of them seen only once. Comment on this clone: Antigen specificity is unknown.

After removal of 4 bases from V and 3 bases from J, the junction contained 11 bases not matched to a gene. CDR3 length: 17 residues. Germline V lookup: CDR1 MGHDK, CDR2 SYGVNS. Sequenced material: PBMCs. The chain uses TRBV25-1 and TRBJ2-1, with 8 positions matching TRBD2. This TCR was recovered from a man between 18 and 35 years old in good health and CMV-seronegative. The CDR3 loop reads CASSGESGGRFYNEQFF. The CDR3 nucleotides are TGTGCCAGCAGTGGCGAGTCGGGCGGGAGGTTCTACAATGAGCAGTTCTTC.